This T cell receptor beta chain is from a study of T cell changes during pregnancy in multiple sclerosis. This clone was counted a single time. In germline, CDR1 is SGHDN, CDR2 FVKESK. With 1 base removed from V and 0 bases from J, the gap between germline ends came to 3 bases. The CDR3 has 13 residues. Libraries were prepared by immunoSEQ multiplex PCR; TCRdb keeps only in-frame clonotypes and omits some of them. The sample records over 25,000 clones, approximately 92% being singletons. This rearrangement joins TRBV14 to TRBJ1-1; D uncertain. The TCR was taken from a female donor with multiple sclerosis, enrolled in a pregnancy study. The sequences come from CD4+ T cells from peripheral blood mononuclear cells, collected in the first trimester of pregnancy. The CDR3 reads CASSQAVNTEAFF. CDR3 bases: TGTGCCAGCAGCCAAGCAGTGAACACTGAAGCTTTCTTT. Together with reference TRBV14 and TRBJ1-1, the CDR3 gives the full variable domain: EAGVTQFPSHSVIEKGQTVTLRCDPISGHDNLYWYRRVMGKEIKFLLHFVKESKQDESGMPNNRFLAERTGGTYSTLKVQPAELEDSGVYFCASSQAVNTEAFFGQGTRLTVV.